This paragraph covers one T cell receptor beta chain sequence. Sequencing used immunoSEQ multiplex PCR; TCRdb keeps in-frame clones, though not all of them. The sample lists around 2,800 clones; around a quarter were seen once. This sample was taken from a study of T cells in localized non-small cell lung cancer. The origin of this receptor is an older female donor with stage I lung adenocarcinoma. Sample: lung tumor tissue, taken before any cancer treatment.

The CDR3 nucleotides are TGTGCCTGGAGTGTACAGGGGAGAAATGAAAAACTGTTTTTT. It is translated as CAWSVQGRNEKLFF. The V and J genes are TRBV30 and TRBJ1-4, with 7 bases aligning to TRBD1. CDR3 size: 14 residues. Germline CDR1 is GTSNPN and CDR2 is SVGIG (reference sequence). Trimming at V came to 0 bases and at J to 5 bases, leaving 3 bases not matched to a gene.